Presented here are 21 T cell receptor beta chains from one specimen sequenced in a study of blood T cell repertoires in COVID-19. Assay used: immunoSEQ multiplex PCR; TCRdb lists only in-frame clones, some missing. The repertoire holds around 190,000 clones, with roughly 86% as singletons. Sequencing was performed on PBMCs or T cells enriched from blood (not recorded which). Receptors were obtained from a man aged 18 to 30 with acute COVID-19.

The chain employs TRBV30 and TRBJ2-7; TRBD1 might be the D (5 bases). V lost 3 bases, J lost 4 bases, and 10 bases lay in between. The CDR3 is 12 amino acids. Per germline, CDR1 GTSNPN and CDR2 SVGIG (reference sequence). This chain's CDR3 is CAWSGHMYEQYF. In nucleotides, the CDR3 is TGTGCCTGGAGCGGACATATGTACGAGCAGTACTTC.

The chain combines TRBV9 with TRBJ2-3, with 10 nucleotides matching TRBD2. The length of the CDR3 is 18 residues. Germline loops: CDR1 SGDLS, CDR2 YYNGEE. The J segment lost 2 bases and the V segment lost 0 bases, leaving 9 bases of the junction unmatched. The CDR3 DNA is TGTGCCAGCAGCGTAGAGGTGGGAACTAGCGGGATCACAGATACGCAGTATTTT. Amino acids: CASSVEVGTSGITDTQYF.

V and J are TRBV3-1 (or the pseudogene TRBV3-2) and TRBJ2-7; weak D call: TRBD2 (6 bases). Per germline, CDR1 LGHDT and CDR2 YNNKEL (reference sequence). The CDR3 is 13 amino acids. Trimming shortened V by 4 bases and J by 5 bases, and 12 bases separated the two germline ends. Here the CDR3 DNA reads TGTGCCAGCAGCCCCCCCTGGAGGGACGAGCAGTACTTC. This sequence encodes CASSPPWRDEQYF.

The chain uses TRBV20-1 and TRBJ2-1; 13 bases are a match to TRBD2. There are 18 residues in the CDR3. J gave up 5 bases and V 3 bases, and 13 bases lay outside the gene matches. Germline CDR1 is DFQATT and CDR2 is SNEGSKA (reference sequence). In DNA, the CDR3 is TGCAGTGCTAGTTCTAGGACTAGCGGGAGTACTCCCCACAATGAGCAGTTCTTC. Protein sequence: CSASSRTSGSTPHNEQFF.

V is TRBV12-3 or TRBV12-4 and J is TRBJ1-1, with unresolved D. The CDR3 is 12 residues long. Trimming cost V 4 bases and J 2 bases, with 5 bases left between them. In nucleotides, the CDR3 is TGTGCCAGCAGTTACTTAAACACTGAAGCTTTCTTT. This encodes CASSYLNTEAFF.

The rearrangement uses TRBV7-3 and TRBJ2-2; 7 bases line up with TRBD1. Germline V lookup: CDR1 SGHTA, CDR2 FQGTGA. The V and J ends lost 3 bases and 6 bases, in that order; junction bases with no gene match: 7. This CDR3 contains 15 residues. The CDR3 coding sequence is TGTGCCAGCAGCTTGACAGGGTCGTCCGCCGGGGAGCTGTTTTTT. It encodes CASSLTGSSAGELFF.

This clone has a handful of counts. The chain uses TRBV12-3 or TRBV12-4 and TRBJ1-4; the D gene is possibly TRBD1 (5 bases). V lost 3 bases to trimming and J lost 8 bases, with 10 bases between them. The CDR3 is 13 amino acids. CDR3 sequence reads: CASSFGGEEKLFF. The CDR3 DNA reads as TGTGCCAGCAGTTTCGGGGGGGAGGAAAAACTGTTTTTT.

The V and J genes are TRBV7-9 and TRBJ2-7; 7 nucleotides match TRBD1. Per germline, CDR1 SEHNR and CDR2 FQNEAQ (reference sequence). V lost 5 bases, J lost 2 bases, and 6 bases stayed unmatched. The CDR3 is 14 amino acids. In DNA form, the CDR3 reads TGTGCCAGCAGCCCGGACAGGAATCCCTACGAGCAGTACTTC. Residues: CASSPDRNPYEQYF.

This chain joins TRBV10-3 and TRBJ2-3, with D possibly being TRBD2 (6 bases). The CDR3 loop spans 15 amino acids. V lost 5 bases, J lost 0 bases, and 12 bases lay in between. Germline-derived CDR1 and CDR2 are ENHRY and SYGVKD. CDR3 nucleotide sequence: TGTGCCATCAGTAATAGCGGAACTAGCACAGATACGCAGTATTTT. This codes for CAISNSGTSTDTQYF.

DNA for the CDR3: TGTGCCAGCAGACACCCGGGACAGGGACCCTACGAGCAGTACTTC. It yields the protein CASRHPGQGPYEQYF. V and J are TRBV7-2 and TRBJ2-7; 9 bases agree with TRBD1. The CDR3 runs to 15 residues. Trimming removed 6 bases from V and 2 bases from J; junction bases left unmatched: 8. Germline V gene data show CDR1 as SGHTA and CDR2 as FQGNSA. Filled out from reference TRBV7-2 and TRBJ2-7, the complete variable domain reads GAGVSQSPSNKVTEKGKDVELRCDPISGHTALYWYRQSLGQGLEFLIYFQGNSAPDKSGLPSDRFSAERTGGSVSTLTIQRTQQEDSAVYLCASRHPGQGPYEQYFGPGTRLTVT.

The chain carries TRBV5-4 and TRBJ2-3, with 9 nucleotides matching TRBD2. V shed 4 bases and J 4 bases; nucleotides not matched to a gene: 10. The CDR3 runs to 16 residues. Germline CDR1 and CDR2: SGHNT and YYREEE (reference sequence). CDR3: CASSALLAGEADTQYF. In DNA, the CDR3 is TGTGCCAGCAGCGCTTTATTAGCGGGAGAGGCAGATACGCAGTATTTT.

The chain uses TRBV7-9 and TRBJ2-3, with 7 bases identical to TRBD1. Per the germline V gene, CDR1 is SEHNR and CDR2 is FQNEAQ (reference sequence). Unmatched junction bases numbered 13, after V lost 5 bases and J lost 2 bases. CDR3 length: 17 amino acids. CDR3 nucleotides: TGTGCCAGCAGCCCAAGCCCCCGGGACAGATACACAGATACGCAGTATTTT. Residues: CASSPSPRDRYTDTQYF.

This clone was recorded once. The chain uses TRBV9 and TRBJ1-5; 10 nucleotides line up with TRBD1. Germline V gene lookup returns CDR1 SGDLS and CDR2 YYNGEE. The CDR3 is made up of 14 amino acids. V was pared by 2 bases and J by 6 bases, with 2 bases of the junction left unmatched. The CDR3 region has the DNA TGTGCCAGCAGCGTGACAGGGGGCTCTCAGCCCCAGCATTTT. This translates into CASSVTGGSQPQHF. Based on the CDR3 plus reference TRBV9 and TRBJ1-5, the full variable domain is DSGVTQTPKHLITATGQRVTLRCSPRSGDLSVYWYQQSLDQGLQFLIQYYNGEERAKGNILERFSAQQFPDLHSELNLSSLELGDSALYFCASSVTGGSQPQHFGDGTRLSIL.

The chain couples TRBV3-1 (or the pseudogene TRBV3-2) to TRBJ2-6; 14 nucleotides match TRBD2. CDR1 LGHDT and CDR2 YNNKEL come from the germline V gene (reference sequence). With V trimmed by 6 bases and J by 2 bases, 9 bases remained unmatched. This CDR3 is built from 19 residues. As DNA, the CDR3 is TGTGCCAGCAGACTCCCGGGACTAGCGGGAGTCCCTGGGGCCAACGTCCTGACTTTC. It translates to CASRLPGLAGVPGANVLTF.

The chain has TRBV7-9 and TRBJ1-3; weak D call: TRBD1 (5 bases). Trimming left V 4 bases short and J 3 bases short, with 16 bases between. Germline CDR1 reads SEHNR; CDR2 reads FQNEAQ (reference sequence). CDR3 length equals 16 residues. The CDR3 spells CASSSGVAGIGNTIYF. CDR3 nucleotide sequence: TGTGCCAGCAGCTCCGGAGTGGCAGGGATTGGAAACACCATATATTTT.

The chain is built from TRBV4-1 and TRBJ2-1; 10 bases are shared with TRBD2. This CDR3 region has 15 residues. The V segment lost 6 bases and the J segment 8 bases; nucleotides outside the gene matches: 10. Per germline, CDR1 MGHRA and CDR2 YSYEKL. This chain's CDR3 is CASSLLAGIDDEQFF. For the CDR3, the DNA is TGCGCCAGCAGTCTACTAGCGGGGATCGACGATGAGCAGTTCTTC.

The CDR3 protein is CASSREREHNEQFF. CDR3 sequence (DNA): TGTGCCAGCTCCCGGGAGCGGGAGCACAATGAGCAGTTCTTC. The chain links TRBV7-6 to TRBJ2-1, with 8 bases identical to TRBD2. V gave up 8 bases and J gave up 5 bases; unmatched junction bases: 8. The CDR3 totals 14 residues. Germline V gene sequence: CDR1 SGHVS, CDR2 FNYEAQ.

The chain uses TRBV2 and TRBJ1-2; 7 bases are a match to TRBD1. The germline CDR1 and CDR2 sequences are SNHLY and FYNNEI. There are 16 residues in the CDR3. The V segment lost 5 bases and the J segment 1 base; nucleotides outside the gene matches: 10. The CDR3 sequence is CASSPGTARGNYGYTF. In DNA, the CDR3 is TGTGCCAGCAGTCCCGGGACAGCCAGGGGTAACTATGGCTACACCTTC.

The CDR3 DNA follows: TGTGCCAGCAGCTTTAATCTCGGACAGAACACTGAAGCTTTCTTT. Translation: CASSFNLGQNTEAFF. This chain uses TRBV4-2 with TRBJ1-1, with a tentative D call TRBD1 (5 bases). Trimming removed 5 bases at V and 1 base at J, with 14 bases between. CDR1 LGHNA and CDR2 YNFKEQ come from the germline V gene. This CDR3 is built from 15 residues.

The chain couples TRBV7-9 to TRBJ1-6; weak D call: TRBD1 (6 bases). The CDR3 has 15 residues. Germline CDR1 is SEHNR and CDR2 is FQNEAQ (reference sequence). Trimming left V 5 bases short and J 6 bases short, with 14 bases between. For the CDR3, the DNA is TGTGCCAGCAGCCGCGGACAGCCCACTAATTCACCCCTCCACTTT. Translated: CASSRGQPTNSPLHF.

This sequence joins TRBV3-1 (or the pseudogene TRBV3-2) and TRBJ1-4, with D unresolved. Germline V gene lookup returns CDR1 LGHDT and CDR2 YNNKEL (reference sequence). Trimming took 1 base from V and 10 from J, leaving 10 bases between them. The CDR3 runs to 13 residues. The CDR3 bases are TGTGCCAGCAGCCAAGCGCCATTCAGAAAACTGTTTTTT. This sequence encodes CASSQAPFRKLFF.